This T cell receptor beta chain emerged from a study of cytomegalovirus exposure and HLA in healthy donors. On this clone itself: Its antigen is still unknown. The sample contains more than one DNA sequence encoding this CDR3.

The donors gave bone marrow, and they were healthy. The PCR made use of 60 Vbeta and 13 Jbeta primers. Assay: immunoSEQ multiplex PCR; the TCRdb copy retains only in-frame clones and omits some. The sample holds about 160,000 clones, 70% to 80% seen once. This CDR3 comprises 15 residues. V gave up 0 bases and J gave up 0 bases, with 8 bases separating them. The V gene's germline CDR1 is SGHRS and CDR2 YFSETQ. Study results and caveats: Earlier analysis looked at TCR beta V segments, and most were productive about 87% or about 30% of the time. Reportedly, cytomegalovirus status was diagnosed with high sensitivity and specificity. The authors assumed roughly uniform sequencing depth across donors for presence/absence analyses.

The sample taken for sequencing was PBMCs. The receptor was derived from a man in his forties or fifties in good health and CMV-seronegative. The J gene is TRBJ2-3, the V gene TRBV5-1; no firm D call. CDR3 loop: CASSLVPLSTDTQYF. Written as DNA, the CDR3 is TGCGCCAGCAGCTTGGTTCCCCTGAGCACAGATACGCAGTATTTT. The variable domain in full, completed from reference TRBV5-1 and TRBJ2-3, reads KAGVTQTPRYLIKTRGQQVTLSCSPISGHRSVSWYQQTPGQGLQFLFEYFSETQRNKGNFPGRFSGRQFSNSRSEMNVSTLELGDSALYLCASSLVPLSTDTQYFGPGTRLTVL.